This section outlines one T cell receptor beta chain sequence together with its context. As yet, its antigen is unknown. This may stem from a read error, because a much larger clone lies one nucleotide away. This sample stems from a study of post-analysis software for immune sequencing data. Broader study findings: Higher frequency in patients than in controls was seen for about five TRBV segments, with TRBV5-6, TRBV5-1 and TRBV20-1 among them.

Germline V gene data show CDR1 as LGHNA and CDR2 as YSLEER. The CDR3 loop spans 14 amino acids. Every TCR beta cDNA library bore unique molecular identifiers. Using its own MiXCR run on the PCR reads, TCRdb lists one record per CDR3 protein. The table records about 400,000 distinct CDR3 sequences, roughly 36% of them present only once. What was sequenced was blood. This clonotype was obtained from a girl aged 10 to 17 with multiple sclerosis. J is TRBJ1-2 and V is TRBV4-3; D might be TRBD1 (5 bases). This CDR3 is CASSQDLRDYGCTF. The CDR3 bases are TGCGCCAGCAGCCAAGATTTAAGGGACTATGGCTGCACCTTC.